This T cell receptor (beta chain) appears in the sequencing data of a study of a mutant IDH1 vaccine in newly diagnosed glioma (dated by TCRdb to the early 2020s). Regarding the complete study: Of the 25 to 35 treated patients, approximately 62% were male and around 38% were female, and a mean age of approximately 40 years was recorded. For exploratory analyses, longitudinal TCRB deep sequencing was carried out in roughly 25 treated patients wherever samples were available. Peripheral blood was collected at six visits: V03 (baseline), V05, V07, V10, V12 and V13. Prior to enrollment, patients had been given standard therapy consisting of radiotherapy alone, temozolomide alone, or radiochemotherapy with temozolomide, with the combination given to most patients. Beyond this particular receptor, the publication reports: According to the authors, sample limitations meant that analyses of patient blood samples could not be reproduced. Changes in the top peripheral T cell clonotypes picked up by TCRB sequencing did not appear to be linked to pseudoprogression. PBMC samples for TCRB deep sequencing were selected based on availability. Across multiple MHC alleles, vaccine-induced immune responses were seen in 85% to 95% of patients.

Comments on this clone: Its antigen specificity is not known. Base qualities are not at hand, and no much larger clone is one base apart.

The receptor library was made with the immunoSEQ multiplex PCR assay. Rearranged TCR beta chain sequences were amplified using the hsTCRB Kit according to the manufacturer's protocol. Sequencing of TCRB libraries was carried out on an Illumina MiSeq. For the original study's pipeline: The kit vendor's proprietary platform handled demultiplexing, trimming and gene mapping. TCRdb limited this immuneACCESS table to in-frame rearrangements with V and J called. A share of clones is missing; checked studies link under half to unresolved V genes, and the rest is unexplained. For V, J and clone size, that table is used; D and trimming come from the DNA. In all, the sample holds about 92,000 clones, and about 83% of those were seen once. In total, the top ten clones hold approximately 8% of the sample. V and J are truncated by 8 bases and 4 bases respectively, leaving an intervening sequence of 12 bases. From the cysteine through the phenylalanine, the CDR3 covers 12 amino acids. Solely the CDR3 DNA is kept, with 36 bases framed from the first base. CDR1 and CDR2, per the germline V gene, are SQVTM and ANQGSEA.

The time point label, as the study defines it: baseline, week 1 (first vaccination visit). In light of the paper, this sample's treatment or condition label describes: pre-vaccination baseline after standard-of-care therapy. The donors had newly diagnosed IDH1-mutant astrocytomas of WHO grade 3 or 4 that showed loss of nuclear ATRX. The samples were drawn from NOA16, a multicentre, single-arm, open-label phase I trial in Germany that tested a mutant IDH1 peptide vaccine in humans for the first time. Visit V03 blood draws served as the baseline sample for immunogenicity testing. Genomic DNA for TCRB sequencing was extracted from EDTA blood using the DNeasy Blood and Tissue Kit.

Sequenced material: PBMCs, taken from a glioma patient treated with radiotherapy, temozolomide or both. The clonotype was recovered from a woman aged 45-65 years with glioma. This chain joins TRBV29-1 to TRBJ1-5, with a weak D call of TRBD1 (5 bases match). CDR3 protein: CSTRDGNQPQHF. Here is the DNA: TGCAGCACTAGGGACGGGAATCAGCCCCAGCATTTT.